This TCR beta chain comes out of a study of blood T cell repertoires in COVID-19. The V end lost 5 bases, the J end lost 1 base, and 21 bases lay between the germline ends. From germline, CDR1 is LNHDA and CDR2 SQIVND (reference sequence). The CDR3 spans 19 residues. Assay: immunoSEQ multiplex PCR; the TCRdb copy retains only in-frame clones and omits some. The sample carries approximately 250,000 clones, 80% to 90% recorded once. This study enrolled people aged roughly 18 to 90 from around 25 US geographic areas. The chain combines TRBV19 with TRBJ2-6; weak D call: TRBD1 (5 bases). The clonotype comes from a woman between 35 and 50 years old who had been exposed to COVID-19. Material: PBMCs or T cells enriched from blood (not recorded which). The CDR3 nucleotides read TGTGCCAGTAGTCCCGCAGGGTTAATAGTCGGATCTGGGGCCAACGTCCTGACTTTC. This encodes CASSPAGLIVGSGANVLTF.